The 24 T cell receptor beta chains given below trace back to one sample, sequenced in a study of pediatric ulcerative colitis (dated by TCRdb to about 2019). Libraries were made using the immunoSEQ multiplex PCR assay. The table comes from immuneACCESS by way of TCRdb, which keeps in-frame sequences with V and J called. Part of the clones is missing from these tables; in studies checked, under half for an unresolved V gene and the rest for unknown reasons. Counted in this sample were 35,000 to 45,000 clones; around four fifths of them appeared once. Clones ranked in the top ten supply 23% of the sample. The sample was blood. Receptors originate from a girl aged 10 to 17 with moderate ulcerative colitis.

This clone was seen just once. V gene TRBV28 combines with J gene TRBJ1-5, with D uncertain. The CDR3 contains 19 residues. With 4 bases removed from V and 1 base from J, the gap between germline ends came to 23 bases. Germline V gene data show CDR1 as MDHEN and CDR2 as SYDVKM. CDR3 DNA: TGTGCCAGCAGTTCGGAACCCCCCCGGGAAAACGAAAGCAATCAGCCCCAGCATTTT. The encoded protein is CASSSEPPRENESNQPQHF.

The chain combines TRBV6-6 with TRBJ1-5; 7 nucleotides line up with TRBD1. Germline loops: CDR1 MNHNY, CDR2 SVGAGI (reference sequence). The trim removed 5 bases at V and 4 bases at J, leaving 11 bases unmatched. This CDR3 contains 16 residues. CDR3 protein: CASSPGPGQLNQPQHF. CDR3 in DNA: TGTGCCAGCAGTCCCGGGCCGGGACAGCTGAATCAGCCCCAGCATTTT.

CDR3 loop: CASSLMDTQYF. Written as DNA, the CDR3 is TGTGCCAGTAGCCTCATGGATACGCAGTATTTT. V usage is TRBV19 and J usage is TRBJ2-3; D is uncertain. This CDR3 has 11 residues. Looked up from germline, CDR1 is LNHDA and CDR2 is SQIVND (reference sequence). The ends were cut back, 6 bases at V and 6 bases at J, with 7 bases in the middle.

The DNA for the CDR3 is TGTGCCACCAGCAGACCCAGAGAAGGGTACCAAGAGACCCAGTACTTC. This encodes CATSRPREGYQETQYF. This rearrangement joins TRBV15 to TRBJ2-5, with no clear D. This CDR3 has 16 amino acids. V was clipped by 2 bases and J by 0 bases, with 13 bases between them. CDR1 and CDR2 (germline): LNHNV, YYDKDF (reference sequence).

V and J are TRBV6-4 and TRBJ2-2; D might be TRBD1 (5 bases). Trimming left V 2 bases short and J 4 bases short, with 5 bases between. The CDR3 extends over 13 amino acids. Germline V gene lookup returns CDR1 MRHNA and CDR2 SNTAGT. CDR3 amino acids: CASSDRGTGELFF. The CDR3, as DNA: TGTGCCAGCAGTGACAGGGGCACCGGGGAGCTGTTTTTT.

This clone was seen a single time. V gene TRBV19 combines with J gene TRBJ1-1; D is undetermined. In germline, CDR1 is LNHDA, CDR2 SQIVND (reference sequence). CDR3 length: 15 residues. The V end was cut by 1 base, the J end by 2 bases, with 11 bases between. The CDR3 region has the DNA TGTGCCAGTAGTATAGTCCGTGGAGGAAACACTGAAGCTTTCTTT. The encoded protein is CASSIVRGGNTEAFF.

The chain has TRBV5-6 and TRBJ1-3, with 9 bases matching TRBD1. The CDR3 has 16 amino acids. Trimming took 4 bases from V and 6 from J; bases not matched to a gene: 11. Germline-derived CDR1 and CDR2 are SGHDT and YYEEEE. This CDR3 is CASSPGTGSRVNTIYF. In DNA, the CDR3 is TGTGCCAGCAGCCCTGGGACAGGGAGTAGGGTAAACACCATATATTTT.

The chain combines TRBV7-9 with TRBJ2-2; D possibly corresponds to TRBD2 (5 bases). Germline CDR1 is SEHNR and CDR2 is FQNEAQ (reference sequence). This CDR3 region has 15 residues. Trimming cost V 5 bases and J 6 bases, with 16 bases left between them. CDR3 nucleotides: TGTGCCAGCAGCCGCGGATCCGGGGTTCCCGGGGAGCTGTTTTTT. Amino acids: CASSRGSGVPGELFF.

The gene calls are TRBV5-1 and TRBJ1-2; TRBD1 aligns across 7 bases. The junction had 13 bases not matched to a gene; V was cut back by 4 bases and J by 7 bases. Per the germline V gene, CDR1 is SGHRS and CDR2 is YFSETQ. This CDR3 has 15 amino acids. As DNA, the CDR3 is TGCGCCAGCAGCGGGCAGGGGGTCTTTTCAGGTGGCTACACCTTC. Its protein is CASSGQGVFSGGYTF.

The CDR3 DNA sequence: TGTGCCAGTAGCCCCCGGAGTCTTTTGGGCAATCAGCCCCAGCATTTT. This sequence encodes CASSPRSLLGNQPQHF. The gene calls are TRBV19 and TRBJ1-5; D unresolved. The germline V gene has CDR1 LNHDA and CDR2 SQIVND (reference sequence). This CDR3 is 16 amino acids long. V was cut by 6 bases and J by 2 bases, with 17 bases left in between.

The chain joins TRBV6-5 to TRBJ1-2, with D tentatively TRBD1 (6 bases). CDR1 is MNHEY and CDR2 is SVGAGI in the germline V gene. Trimming removed 8 bases at V and 6 bases at J, with 22 bases between. CDR3 length: 15 amino acids. The CDR3 loop reads CASRTPGRGQDGYTF. The CDR3 DNA follows: TGTGCCAGCCGTACTCCGGGCAGGGGCCAGGATGGCTACACCTTC.

The chain combines TRBV2 with TRBJ1-6; no clear D gene. Germline CDR1 is SNHLY and CDR2 is FYNNEI. The germline V and J ends were trimmed by 3 bases and 0 bases, with 12 bases remaining between them. The CDR3 covers 17 residues. CDR3 in amino acids: CASSDDRRSSYNSPLHF. CDR3 DNA sequence: TGTGCCAGCAGTGACGACCGAAGGAGCTCCTATAATTCACCCCTCCACTTT.

This chain joins TRBV10-1 and TRBJ2-5, with D possibly matching TRBD2 (5 bases). From germline, CDR1 is WNHNN and CDR2 SYGVQD (reference sequence). V was clipped by 8 bases and J by 5 bases, with 18 bases between them. The CDR3 spans 14 residues. CDR3 nucleotides: TGCGCCAGCCCCCCGCATCGGGAAAGGGAGACCCAGTACTTC. It specifies CASPPHRERETQYF.

The chain uses TRBV28 and TRBJ2-7; D possibly uses TRBD1 or TRBD2 (5 bases each). The germline CDR1 and CDR2 sequences are MDHEN and SYDVKM. V dropped 6 bases and J dropped 2 bases, with 17 bases sitting between them. CDR3 length equals 15 residues. The CDR3 DNA reads as TGTGCCAGCAGCCCAACTCCGGGACGCCCCTACGAGCAGTACTTC. Protein product: CASSPTPGRPYEQYF.

The chain joins TRBV7-2 to TRBJ1-6, with 7 bases matching TRBD1. V shed 2 bases, J shed 6 bases, and the junction held 7 bases outside the gene matches. Germline values: CDR1 SGHTA, CDR2 FQGNSA. The CDR3 is 16 amino acids. The CDR3 here is CASSLFPGQTNSPLHF. CDR3 nucleotides: TGTGCCAGCAGCTTATTTCCGGGACAGACTAATTCACCCCTCCACTTT.

This clone has a handful of counts. The CDR3 nucleotides are TGTGCCAGCAGCTCAACTTTGTTAGCGGGGGGCCGGGATACGCAGTATTTT. It codes for CASSSTLLAGGRDTQYF. The chain joins TRBV7-9 to TRBJ2-3; 10 positions match TRBD2. There are 17 residues in the CDR3. V was clipped by 4 bases and J by 6 bases; unmatched bases: 13. Germline CDR1 SEHNR, CDR2 FQNEAQ (reference sequence).

The V gene is TRBV18, the J gene TRBJ2-3; TRBD1 or TRBD2 may be the D gene (5 bases each). Trimming took off 3 bases at V and 2 bases at J, with 15 bases between the two ends. The CDR3 extends over 16 amino acids. Germline V gives CDR1 KGHSH, CDR2 LQKENI. CDR3 amino acids: CASSPPGTLNTDTQYF. The DNA of the CDR3 is TGTGCCAGCTCACCGCCCGGGACGCTAAACACAGATACGCAGTATTTT.

The chain is built from TRBV5-8 and TRBJ2-3; 9 bases align to TRBD2. The CDR3 is 16 residues long. V dropped 4 bases and J dropped 2; count of bases not matched to a gene: 8. CDR1 and CDR2 (germline): SGHTS, YDEGEE. The CDR3 nucleotides are TGTGCCAGCAGCCGGAGACTAGCGGCCCCCACAGATACGCAGTATTTT. Amino acid sequence: CASSRRLAAPTDTQYF.

This chain connects TRBV18 to TRBJ2-6; D is perhaps TRBD1 (6 bases). Germline V gives CDR1 KGHSH, CDR2 LQKENI. This CDR3 is 14 amino acids long. Deletions cut 3 bases from V and 4 bases from J, with 7 bases between. The CDR3 DNA reads TGTGCCAGCTCACCGGGGGCGGGGGCCAACGTCCTGACTTTC. Protein sequence: CASSPGAGANVLTF.

The CDR3 DNA reads as TGTGCCAGCAGTGTCGGGGAGACCCAGTACTTC. This codes for CASSVGETQYF. The chain joins TRBV2 to TRBJ2-5; no definite D call. This CDR3 comprises 11 residues. Germline loops: CDR1 SNHLY, CDR2 FYNNEI. The V and J ends lost 4 bases and 5 bases respectively, with 5 bases between them.

The rearrangement uses TRBV5-1 and TRBJ1-3; 7 bases map to TRBD1. From germline, CDR1 is SGHRS and CDR2 YFSETQ. The CDR3 spans 15 residues. Germline trimming cut 5 bases from V and 9 bases from J; bases unmatched to any gene: 14. The CDR3 coding sequence is TGCGCCAGCAGTGGAGACAGGGTTGGCACGGGCACCATATATTTT. Residues: CASSGDRVGTGTIYF.

This clone was recorded a few times. The CDR3 DNA follows: TGTGCCAGCAGCCCAGACATGAACACTGAAGCTTTCTTT. It is translated as CASSPDMNTEAFF. The chain uses TRBV9 and TRBJ1-1; D unclear. CDR1 is SGDLS and CDR2 is YYNGEE in the germline V gene. Trimming shortened V by 4 bases and J by 0 bases, and 7 bases separated the two germline ends. This CDR3 comprises 13 residues.

The rearrangement links TRBV7-9 to TRBJ2-5; 7 positions match TRBD1. In germline, CDR1 is SEHNR, CDR2 FQNEAQ (reference sequence). CDR3 length equals 15 residues. V shed 5 bases and J 5 bases; nucleotides not matched to a gene: 11. The DNA for the CDR3 is TGTGCCAGCAGCGTAATACAGGGGAACTCGGAGACCCAGTACTTC. Translated, it gives CASSVIQGNSETQYF.

The V gene is TRBV10-3, the J gene TRBJ1-3; D remains unclear. The CDR3 runs 15 residues. V lost 5 bases, J lost 4 bases, and 15 bases lay in between. Germline V gene data show CDR1 as ENHRY and CDR2 as SYGVKD. In nucleotides, the CDR3 is TGTGCCATCAGTCCCGGCGGGATGCTCGGAAACACCATATATTTT. Translating gives CAISPGGMLGNTIYF.